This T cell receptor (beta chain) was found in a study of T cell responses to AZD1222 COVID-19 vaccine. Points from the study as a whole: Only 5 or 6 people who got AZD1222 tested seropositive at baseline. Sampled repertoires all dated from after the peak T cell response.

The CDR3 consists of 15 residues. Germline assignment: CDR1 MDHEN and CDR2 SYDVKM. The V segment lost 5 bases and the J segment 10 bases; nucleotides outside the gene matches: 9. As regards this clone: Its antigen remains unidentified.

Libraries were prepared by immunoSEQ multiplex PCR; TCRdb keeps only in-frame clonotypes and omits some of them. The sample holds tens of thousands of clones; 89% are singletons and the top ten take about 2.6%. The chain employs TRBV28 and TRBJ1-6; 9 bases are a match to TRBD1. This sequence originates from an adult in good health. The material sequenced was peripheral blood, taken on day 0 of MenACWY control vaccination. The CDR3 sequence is CASSLRDRDLSPLHF. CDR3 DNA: TGTGCCAGCAGTCTCCGGGACAGGGATCTATCACCCCTCCACTTT.